The 20 T cell receptor beta chains given below trace back to one sample, sequenced in a study of cytomegalovirus exposure and HLA in healthy donors. TCRdb's table, derived via immunoSEQ multiplex PCR, lists solely in-frame clones and lacks some. The data hold almost 65,000 clones, with approximately 90% observed a single time. Sequences were obtained from PBMCs. All receptors come from a woman under 30 in good health and CMV-seronegative.

This chain joins TRBV7-9 and TRBJ2-3, with 7 bases fitting TRBD2. Unmatched junction bases numbered 10, after V lost 5 bases and J lost 2 bases. CDR1 and CDR2 from the germline V gene are SEHNR and FQNEAQ (reference sequence). The CDR3 spans 16 residues. The CDR3 region has the DNA TGTGCCAGCAGCACCTCCCCCCGGGACTACACAGATACGCAGTATTTT. Residues: CASSTSPRDYTDTQYF.

CDR3 amino acids: CASSVESLSGNTIYF. The CDR3 DNA follows: TGTGCCAGCAGCGTAGAATCGCTTAGTGGAAACACCATATATTTT. This chain links TRBV9 with TRBJ1-3; D is uncertain. Germline CDR1 SGDLS, CDR2 YYNGEE. The CDR3 has 15 amino acids. Deletions cut 0 bases from V and 3 bases from J, with 10 bases between.

This chain joins TRBV5-1 and TRBJ2-1; 10 nucleotides agree with TRBD2. The germline gives CDR1 SGHRS, CDR2 YFSETQ. V gave up 0 bases and J gave up 10 bases; unmatched junction bases: 7. The CDR3 has 15 amino acids. CDR3 protein: CASSLDPAGGLEQFF. CDR3 DNA: TGCGCCAGCAGCTTGGATCCAGCGGGGGGGCTAGAGCAGTTCTTC.

The chain recombines TRBV10-3 with TRBJ2-7; maybe TRBD2 (5 bases). Trimming left V 8 bases short and J 3 bases short, with 14 bases between. In germline, CDR1 is ENHRY, CDR2 SYGVKD. The CDR3 runs to 13 residues. Here the CDR3 DNA reads TGTGCCATCCCGGCGGGTCTTGACTACGAGCAGTACTTC. Amino acids: CAIPAGLDYEQYF.

The genes are TRBV9 and TRBJ2-7, with D possibly matching TRBD2 (6 bases). Trimming took off 0 bases at V and 3 bases at J, with 19 bases between the two ends. Germline assignment: CDR1 SGDLS and CDR2 YYNGEE. The CDR3 extends over 17 amino acids. Here the CDR3 reads CASSVAGGPGSGYEQYF. CDR3 nucleotide sequence: TGTGCCAGCAGCGTAGCCGGGGGTCCGGGGTCAGGCTACGAGCAGTACTTC.

The V call is TRBV30, the J call TRBJ1-5; 7 bases agree with TRBD1. The CDR3 runs to 15 residues. The germline CDR1 and CDR2 sequences are GTSNPN and SVGIG (reference sequence). The trim removed 0 bases at V and 7 bases at J, leaving 9 bases unmatched. DNA of the CDR3: TGTGCCTGGAGTGTTTCCCGGACAGGTATCCAGCCCCAGCATTTT. Amino acids: CAWSVSRTGIQPQHF.

The chain joins TRBV2 to TRBJ2-7, with D perhaps TRBD2 (5 bases). V was pared by 8 bases and J by 5 bases, with 10 bases between. From germline, CDR1 is SNHLY and CDR2 FYNNEI. This CDR3 contains 11 residues. The CDR3 protein is CASGRVNEQYF. The CDR3 DNA is TGTGCCAGCGGGAGAGTCAACGAGCAGTACTTC.

The chain is built from TRBV9 and TRBJ1-2, with a weak D call TRBD1 (5 bases). Germline V lookup: CDR1 SGDLS, CDR2 YYNGEE. The V gene lost 2 bases and the J gene lost 8 bases, with 13 bases spanning the gap. This CDR3 has 13 residues. CDR3 in amino acids: CASSVGASLGYTF. The CDR3 DNA is TGTGCCAGCAGCGTTGGGGCTTCACTGGGCTACACCTTC.

The V and J genes are TRBV19 and TRBJ2-7; the D is unclear. The CDR3 covers 15 residues. Between the trimmed V and J ends, which lost 4 bases and 0 bases, there was a span of 13 bases. In germline, CDR1 is LNHDA, CDR2 SQIVND (reference sequence). In nucleotides, the CDR3 is TGTGCCAGTAGTACTACAGCAAAGAGCTCCTACGAGCAGTACTTC. It specifies CASSTTAKSSYEQYF.

The genes are TRBV5-1 and TRBJ2-5; TRBD2 matches at 9 bases. From germline, CDR1 is SGHRS and CDR2 YFSETQ. Trimming at V came to 2 bases and at J to 7 bases, leaving 9 bases not matched to a gene. The CDR3 length is 15 residues. CDR3: CASSFPAGGLATQYF. As DNA, the CDR3 is TGCGCCAGCAGCTTCCCGGCGGGAGGGTTGGCGACCCAGTACTTC.

The chain carries TRBV7-9 and TRBJ2-7; 8 bases agree with TRBD1. V dropped 4 bases and J dropped 0; count of bases not matched to a gene: 11. CDR1 and CDR2 from the germline V gene are SEHNR and FQNEAQ (reference sequence). The CDR3 length is 17 residues. The CDR3 DNA reads TGTGCCAGCAGCTGGAAGACAGGGGAGGAAGGCTCCTACGAGCAGTACTTC. Residues: CASSWKTGEEGSYEQYF.

The rearrangement joins TRBV19 to TRBJ1-2, with TRBD1 matching 9 bases. CDR1 and CDR2 (germline): LNHDA, SQIVND (reference sequence). Germline trimming cut 5 bases from V and 4 bases from J; bases unmatched to any gene: 14. CDR3 length: 17 amino acids. CDR3 sequence: CASSPILPGQGVYGYTF. The CDR3 DNA follows: TGTGCCAGTAGTCCCATACTTCCGGGACAGGGTGTCTATGGCTACACCTTC.

The V call is TRBV10-3, the J call TRBJ2-5, with D perhaps TRBD1 (6 bases). CDR3 length: 14 residues. V was trimmed by 5 bases and J by 2 bases, leaving 12 bases between them. Germline V gene data show CDR1 as ENHRY and CDR2 as SYGVKD. This CDR3 is CAISSRTEQETQYF. CDR3 DNA: TGTGCCATCAGTAGCAGGACAGAGCAAGAGACCCAGTACTTC.

This clone was observed once. The CDR3 DNA reads TGTGCCAGCAGTGAATTTTCAGGGGGCATACCTTTCTTT. Encoded protein: CASSEFSGGIPFF. The rearrangement uses TRBV25-1 and TRBJ1-1; 8 nucleotides agree with TRBD1. The V gene end was trimmed by 1 base and the J gene end by 12 bases; junction bases not matched to a gene: 7. This CDR3 has 13 amino acids. CDR1 is MGHDK and CDR2 is SYGVNS in the germline V gene.

The V and J genes are TRBV10-3 and TRBJ2-5, with D possibly being TRBD1 (5 bases). This CDR3 has 13 residues. Germline V gene sequence: CDR1 ENHRY, CDR2 SYGVKD. Trimming took 7 bases from V and 3 from J, leaving 12 bases between them. CDR3 nucleotides: TGTGCCATCATCCCCAGGGCCGAAGAGACCCAGTACTTC. This encodes CAIIPRAEETQYF.

For the CDR3, the DNA is TGTGCCAGCCGCCTGACTAGGAAAAGTTTCAATGAGCAGTTCTTC. This translates into CASRLTRKSFNEQFF. The rearrangement uses TRBV21-1 and TRBJ2-1; the table's D call of TRBD2 was not tested on the DNA. TRBV21-1 is assigned pseudogene status. This CDR3 is 15 amino acids long.

The rearrangement uses TRBV7-2 and TRBJ1-1; no reliable D call. The CDR3 length is 14 residues. The germline V gene has CDR1 SGHTA and CDR2 FQGNSA. Trimming stripped 5 bases from V and 8 bases from J, with 18 bases between. CDR3 region: CASSLTTGGSEAFF. In DNA, the CDR3 is TGTGCCAGCAGCCTTACAACCGGAGGATCAGAAGCTTTCTTT. The complete variable domain, with remaining parts taken from reference TRBV7-2 and TRBJ1-1, reads GAGVSQSPSNKVTEKGKDVELRCDPISGHTALYWYRQSLGQGLEFLIYFQGNSAPDKSGLPSDRFSAERTGGSVSTLTIQRTQQEDSAVYLCASSLTTGGSEAFFGQGTRLTVV.

The gene calls are TRBV2 and TRBJ1-2, with 9 positions matching TRBD1. Trimming took 8 bases from V and 4 from J; bases not matched to a gene: 2. The germline gives CDR1 SNHLY, CDR2 FYNNEI. The CDR3 has 12 amino acids. The CDR3 bases are TGTGCCAGCGTGACAGGGGGCTATGGCTACACCTTC. The encoded protein is CASVTGGYGYTF.

This chain links TRBV5-1 with TRBJ2-1; D uncertain. The CDR3 length is 17 residues. V was clipped by 0 bases and J by 6 bases, with 19 bases between them. Germline V gene data show CDR1 as SGHRS and CDR2 as YFSETQ. The CDR3 DNA sequence: TGCGCCAGCAGCTTGGAGATTTCAGGTGCATTGCGCAATGAGCAGTTCTTC. Translation: CASSLEISGALRNEQFF.

The chain couples TRBV7-6 to TRBJ1-5, with 7 bases identical to TRBD1. J was trimmed by 2 bases and V by 5 bases; bases with no gene match: 3. Germline V gene data show CDR1 as SGHVS and CDR2 as FNYEAQ. CDR3 size: 14 residues. DNA of the CDR3: TGTGCCAGCAGCCCAGGACAGGGCAATCAGCCCCAGCATTTT. As protein: CASSPGQGNQPQHF.